Shown below are 27 T cell receptor beta chains from a single sample sequenced in a study of cytomegalovirus exposure and HLA in healthy donors. PCR used 60 Vbeta primers and 13 Jbeta primers. TCRdb's table, derived via immunoSEQ multiplex PCR, lists solely in-frame clones and lacks some. The sample consists of some 60,000 clones, 80% of them appearing once. Material for sequencing was PBMCs. These TCRs come from a woman aged 40 to 49 in good health and CMV-seronegative.

V gene TRBV5-1 combines with J gene TRBJ1-1; no clear D gene. The length of the CDR3 is 15 residues. Germline CDR1 and CDR2: SGHRS and YFSETQ. V was pared by 0 bases and J by 0 bases, with 9 bases between. The CDR3 region is CASSLGADMNTEAFF. In DNA, the CDR3 is TGCGCCAGCAGCTTGGGGGCAGATATGAACACTGAAGCTTTCTTT.

The rearrangement joins TRBV10-1 to TRBJ2-7; 7 bases are a match to TRBD1. Trimming at V came to 10 bases and at J to 2 bases, leaving 8 bases not matched to a gene. This CDR3 comprises 13 residues. Germline CDR1 is WNHNN and CDR2 is SYGVQD (reference sequence). The CDR3 loop is CANETGQTYEQYF. The CDR3 nucleotides are TGCGCCAACGAAACGGGACAGACCTACGAGCAGTACTTC.

This chain uses TRBV5-4 with TRBJ2-7, with D possibly TRBD2 on 5 matching bases. This CDR3 region has 12 residues. Germline-derived CDR1 and CDR2 are SGHNT and YYREEE (reference sequence). Trimming removed 3 bases from V and 6 bases from J, with 10 bases in between. CDR3 sequence (DNA): TGTGCCAGCAGCTCCACTAGAGGCGAGCAGTACTTC. Translation: CASSSTRGEQYF.

The chain combines TRBV19 with TRBJ1-1; unclear D gene. Trimming shortened V by 3 bases and J by 0 bases, and 8 bases separated the two germline ends. The CDR3 is 14 residues long. CDR1 is LNHDA, CDR2 SQIVND, per germline (reference sequence). The CDR3 region has the DNA TGTGCCAGTAGTATGGCGGAGATGAACACTGAAGCTTTCTTT. It is translated as CASSMAEMNTEAFF.

The chain uses TRBV10-3 and TRBJ2-1, with D hard to call. The CDR3 spans 13 residues. Trimming shortened V by 4 bases and J by 6 bases, and 10 bases separated the two germline ends. Per the germline V gene, CDR1 is ENHRY and CDR2 is SYGVKD. DNA for the CDR3: TGTGCCATCAGTGCGGGTTCCCGCAATGAGCAGTTCTTC. Amino acids: CAISAGSRNEQFF.

The chain has TRBV6-6 and TRBJ2-1; D not certain. Between the trimmed V and J ends, which lost 2 bases and 7 bases, there was a span of 6 bases. The CDR3 runs 12 residues. In germline, CDR1 is MNHNY, CDR2 SVGAGI (reference sequence). The CDR3 sequence: CASSYPRNEQFF. The CDR3 bases are TGTGCCAGCAGTTACCCGCGGAATGAGCAGTTCTTC.

The chain carries TRBV28 and TRBJ2-7, with 8 positions matching TRBD2. Germline loops: CDR1 MDHEN, CDR2 SYDVKM. V was pared by 6 bases and J by 1 base, with 8 bases of the junction left unmatched. The CDR3 is 15 residues long. CDR3 in amino acids: CASSLLAGQSYEQYF. The CDR3 DNA sequence: TGTGCCAGCAGCCTATTAGCGGGGCAGTCCTACGAGCAGTACTTC.

CDR3 protein: CASSLFPSYEQYF. In DNA, the CDR3 is TGCGCCAGCAGCTTGTTCCCCTCCTACGAGCAGTACTTC. This sequence joins TRBV5-1 and TRBJ2-5; D remains ambiguous. The J call is doubtful: the DNA matches TRBJ2-7 better. From germline, CDR1 is SGHRS and CDR2 YFSETQ. CDR3 length: 13 residues.

This clone was counted a few times. The chain combines TRBV5-6 with TRBJ2-3; 9 bases are a match to TRBD2. Germline-derived CDR1 and CDR2 are SGHDT and YYEEEE. V shed 0 bases and J 3 bases; nucleotides not matched to a gene: 2. This CDR3 has 15 amino acids. This chain's CDR3 is CASSLGLAATDTQYF. In nucleotides, the CDR3 is TGTGCCAGCAGCTTGGGACTAGCGGCGACAGATACGCAGTATTTT.

This clone was recorded once. This chain joins TRBV27 and TRBJ1-5, with 7 bases that match TRBD1. V shed 5 bases, J shed 7 bases, and the junction held 8 bases outside the gene matches. Per the germline V gene, CDR1 is MNHEY and CDR2 is SMNVEV (reference sequence). The CDR3 runs to 14 residues. CDR3 in DNA: TGTGCCAGCAGTACGTCAGGGGGAAACCAGCCCCAGCATTTT. It translates to CASSTSGGNQPQHF.

J is TRBJ2-1 and V is TRBV5-5; 11 bases align to TRBD2. Germline loops: CDR1 SGHKS, CDR2 YYEKEE (reference sequence). V lost 8 bases, J lost 7 bases, and 8 bases stayed unmatched. CDR3 length equals 14 residues. This CDR3 reads CASTGTSGANEQFF. The CDR3 coding sequence is TGTGCCAGTACAGGGACTAGCGGAGCAAATGAGCAGTTCTTC.

This chain links TRBV19 with TRBJ2-5, with 7 bases lining up with TRBD2. V gave up 3 bases and J gave up 5 bases; unmatched junction bases: 9. The CDR3 sequence is 15 residues long. Per germline, CDR1 LNHDA and CDR2 SQIVND (reference sequence). CDR3 sequence reads: CASSIRAGSGETQYF. CDR3 DNA sequence: TGTGCCAGTAGTATCCGAGCGGGAAGCGGGGAGACCCAGTACTTC.

The J gene is TRBJ1-4, the V gene TRBV29-1; D may be TRBD1 (5 bases). The V gene lost 4 bases and the J gene lost 11 bases, with 17 bases spanning the gap. The CDR3 contains 13 residues. Germline CDR1 is SQVTM and CDR2 is ANQGSEA. The CDR3 DNA is TGCAGCGTTGGACAGCTTCATGATGGGAAACTGTTTTTT. Protein sequence: CSVGQLHDGKLFF.

This chain links TRBV18 with TRBJ2-7; tentatively, D is TRBD2 (5 bases). V was pared by 3 bases and J by 2 bases, with 17 bases between. This CDR3 is 16 amino acids long. Germline V lookup: CDR1 KGHSH, CDR2 LQKENI. The CDR3 DNA reads TGTGCCAGCTCACCTACTGGAGGTGGAATCGCCTACGAGCAGTACTTC. Translation gives CASSPTGGGIAYEQYF.

The chain has TRBV5-1 and TRBJ1-1; D may be TRBD1 (5 bases). The CDR3 extends over 15 amino acids. The germline V gene encodes CDR1 SGHRS and CDR2 YFSETQ. V was shortened by 4 bases and J by 0 bases, with 13 bases between the two germline ends. The CDR3 DNA reads TGCGCCAGCAGCCTGACAGAAACCATGAACACTGAAGCTTTCTTT. As protein: CASSLTETMNTEAFF.

The V call is TRBV29-1, the J call TRBJ2-7; TRBD2 aligns across 11 bases. J gave up 3 bases and V 1 base, and 2 bases lay outside the gene matches. Germline V gene sequence: CDR1 SQVTM, CDR2 ANQGSEA. The CDR3 is 14 amino acids. In nucleotides, the CDR3 is TGCAGCGTTGAAGGAACTAGCGGGAGCTACGAGCAGTACTTC. It specifies CSVEGTSGSYEQYF.

The chain combines TRBV5-5 with TRBJ2-2; 9 nucleotides match TRBD1. Germline loops: CDR1 SGHKS, CDR2 YYEKEE (reference sequence). V was clipped by 3 bases and J by 6 bases; unmatched bases: 9. The CDR3 loop spans 16 amino acids. The CDR3 DNA is TGTGCCAGCAGCTCGGAGGGGACAGGGCCCCCCGGGGAGCTGTTTTTT. This sequence encodes CASSSEGTGPPGELFF.

This clone was recorded a few times. The chain carries TRBV6-1 and TRBJ1-2; unclear D gene. Germline CDR1 is MNHNS and CDR2 is SASEGT. The CDR3 runs 15 residues. Trimming shortened V by 5 bases and J by 0 bases, and 13 bases separated the two germline ends. The CDR3 reads CASSPRTVPNYGYTF. The CDR3 DNA is TGTGCCAGCAGTCCGCGGACTGTGCCTAACTATGGCTACACCTTC.

V and J are TRBV9 and TRBJ2-7; D may be TRBD1 (7 bases). CDR3 size: 16 residues. V lost 3 bases, J lost 6 bases, and 22 bases lay in between. Germline V gene sequence: CDR1 SGDLS, CDR2 YYNGEE. CDR3 in amino acids: CASSGGTEGYPVEQYF. The CDR3 nucleotides are TGTGCCAGCAGCGGCGGGACAGAGGGGTACCCTGTCGAGCAGTACTTC.

The chain uses TRBV7-2 and TRBJ1-3; D unresolved. Between the trimmed V and J ends, which lost 0 bases and 0 bases, there was a span of 12 bases. The CDR3 contains 17 residues. Germline V gene sequence: CDR1 SGHTA, CDR2 FQGNSA. The CDR3 bases are TGTGCCAGCAGCTTAGCTCTCCTCCGTAACTCTGGAAACACCATATATTTT. This translates into CASSLALLRNSGNTIYF.

The chain carries TRBV11-2 and TRBJ2-5, with D maybe TRBD2 (5 bases). The V end lost 0 bases, the J end lost 5 bases, and 13 bases lay between the germline ends. Germline loops: CDR1 SGHAT, CDR2 FQNNGV. The CDR3 is 15 amino acids. Here the CDR3 DNA reads TGTGCCAGCAGCTTAGAGTTTGTACGAGGGGAGACCCAGTACTTC. Translating it yields CASSLEFVRGETQYF.

This clone was found once. This sequence joins TRBV6-1 and TRBJ2-7; the D gene is possibly TRBD1 (5 bases). The CDR3 contains 15 residues. Germline V gene lookup returns CDR1 MNHNS and CDR2 SASEGT. The ends were cut back, 1 base at V and 0 bases at J, with 10 bases in the middle. The CDR3 nucleotides read TGTGCCAGCAGTGAAGTGGTGACAGTCTCCTACGAGCAGTACTTC. It translates to CASSEVVTVSYEQYF.

This clone was seen once. This same CDR3 is encoded by further DNA sequences in the sample. The J gene is TRBJ2-7, the V gene TRBV20-1, with a weak D call TRBD2 (6 bases). The V and J ends lost 5 bases and 13 bases respectively, with 9 bases between them. Germline loops: CDR1 DFQATT, CDR2 SNEGSKA (reference sequence). The CDR3 has 8 amino acids. CDR3 bases: TGCAGTGCTGGGGGGTTTTACTTC. Amino acids: CSAGGFYF.

V gene TRBV11-1 combines with J gene TRBJ2-5; D remains unclear. The J call is in doubt because the DNA end fits TRBJ2-7 better. Per the germline V gene, CDR1 is SGHAT and CDR2 is FQDESV (reference sequence). This CDR3 is 12 amino acids long. CDR3 sequence reads: CASSTDPYEQYF. CDR3 coding DNA: TGTGCCAGCAGCACAGACCCCTACGAGCAGTACTTC.

The rearrangement joins TRBV6-1 to TRBJ1-5; TRBD1 might be the D (5 bases). Germline V gene lookup returns CDR1 MNHNS and CDR2 SASEGT. Between the trimmed V and J ends, which lost 7 bases and 1 base, there was a span of 11 bases. The CDR3 runs 14 residues. CDR3 loop: CASIGAKSNQPQHF. The CDR3 DNA reads TGTGCCAGCATTGGGGCAAAAAGCAATCAGCCCCAGCATTTT.

This chain links TRBV5-1 with TRBJ2-2; D possibly corresponds to TRBD1 (6 bases). Deletions cut 7 bases from V and 1 base from J, with 11 bases between. This CDR3 comprises 14 residues. From germline, CDR1 is SGHRS and CDR2 YFSETQ. The CDR3 DNA reads TGCGCCAGCCGAACGACAGGGAACACCGGGGAGCTGTTTTTT. Translating gives CASRTTGNTGELFF. Full variable domain (missing parts from reference TRBV5-1 and TRBJ2-2): KAGVTQTPRYLIKTRGQQVTLSCSPISGHRSVSWYQQTPGQGLQFLFEYFSETQRNKGNFPGRFSGRQFSNSRSEMNVSTLELGDSALYLCASRTTGNTGELFFGEGSRLTVL.

Here the CDR3 DNA reads TGCAGCGTTGGGGCGACGACAGGGCGAGACACTGAAGCTTTCTTT. Its protein product is CSVGATTGRDTEAFF. The J gene is TRBJ1-1, the V gene TRBV29-1, with TRBD1 matching over 7 bases. V was clipped by 4 bases and J by 3 bases; unmatched bases: 11. The CDR3 has 15 amino acids. Germline V gene sequence: CDR1 SQVTM, CDR2 ANQGSEA.